This T cell receptor (beta chain) is drawn from a study of T cells in localized non-small cell lung cancer (dated by TCRdb to about 2020). About the full investigation: Comparing tumors with uninvolved tumor-adjacent lungs, the study looked at the T cell repertoires of 236 patients with early-stage NSCLC. The cohort consisted of 200 to 250 treatment-naive NSCLC patients whose localized lung tumors had been resected. NSCLC patients had a mean age of roughly 66 years, and fewer than 150 were male and 85 to 110 female. Here is what the overall study found, with its caveats: Since the design was exploratory, TCR variables were selected using unadjusted p-values with no false-discovery rate correction. Uninvolved tumor-adjacent lung showed the highest T cell clonality, higher than tumor, which suggests more focused antigenic responses in the uninvolved tumor-adjacent lung. A median of roughly 58 of the top 100 tumor clones were detected in paired uninvolved adjacent lung, and under 30 of these tumor clones were also found among the top 100 clones of the paired uninvolved adjacent lung. Multi-region tumor sequencing was not performed, so intratumor heterogeneity could not be excluded. Higher T cell density in blood was associated with longer overall survival, whereas higher clonality in adjacent lung was associated with shorter survival.

TCR beta CDR3 regions were sequenced from DNA using the immunoSEQ Assay. The original methods were these. T cell density was computed as TCR beta template counts normalized to usable DNA estimated by amplifying housekeeping genes. Using the preseqR package, richness was estimated by extrapolating to 120,000 templates for tissue samples and 400,000 templates for PBMC samples. Clonality was calculated as one minus Pielou's evenness. To identify tissue-enriched TCRs, differential abundance testing was run on productive amino-acid clonotypes with a minimum total count of 5 and an alpha of 0.1. The Jaccard Index and the Morisita Overlap Index were used to measure repertoire overlap between compartments. GLIPH grouped TCR beta CDR3s together with public tetramer-defined viral CDR3s, and a viral motif had to include at least three viral sequences and also show V-gene enrichment. TCRdb holds this immuneACCESS table with in-frame rearrangements only. Some clones are missing; in checked studies, unresolved V genes explain under half, and the rest has no known cause. The V and J calls and the clone size are those of that table, but D and trimming were determined from the DNA. This sample holds 70,000 to 95,000 clones; approximately 90% were observed only once. The ten largest clones represent about 4% of the sample.

A word on this clone: Its antigen remains unidentified. Per-nucleotide qualities are absent, and no much larger clonotype sits a single base away.

The CDR3 sequence holds 17 residues, the cysteine and phenylalanine included. Solely the CDR3 DNA is kept, with 51 bases framed from the first base. At diagnosis, peripheral blood, uninvolved tumor-adjacent lung and tumor were collected and stored as a combination of fresh-frozen and FFPE material. Blood samples were analyzed as peripheral blood mononuclear cells for TCR repertoire profiling. The rearranged chain carries TRBV21-1 and TRBJ2-6. TRBV21-1 is reported as a pseudogene. The sequence was collected from a woman aged 35-75 years with stage II squamous cell lung carcinoma. The sequences come from PBMCs, collected before any cancer treatment. The bases read TGTGCCAGCCCTGACAGACTGAGCGGCTCTGGGGCCAACGTCCTGACTTTC. Its translation is CASPDRLSGSGANVLTF.